This T cell receptor beta chain came from a study of T cell responses to AZD1222 COVID-19 vaccine. With regard to this clone: Its antigen is as yet unknown.

Germline loops: CDR1 MNHEY, CDR2 SVGEGT. V was clipped by 0 bases and J by 4 bases, with 13 bases between them. The CDR3 spans 16 residues. Some clones are missing from TCRdb's copy, which holds only in-frame ones; the method was immunoSEQ multiplex PCR. The table shows 150,000 to 200,000 clones, with around 90% occurring only once. Study-level findings and limits: Among the donors, most were white British and more were female, and clonal diversity was possibly underestimated. Spike was spanned by vaccine-associated CD4 TCRs, with dominance at 160-218 and 743-854. Baseline seropositivity characterized only six AZD1222 recipients. Unmutated variant regions are reportedly targeted by nearly half of spike-specific TCRs.

This sample comprised peripheral blood, obtained on day 0 of AZD1222 vaccination. The TCR comes from an adult in good health. This chain joins TRBV6-2 or TRBV6-3 and TRBJ2-1, with D perhaps matching TRBD2 (5 bases). DNA for the CDR3: TGTGCCAGCAGTTACTCGACCCAGCGGATATACAATGAGCAGTTCTTC. Translated, it gives CASSYSTQRIYNEQFF.